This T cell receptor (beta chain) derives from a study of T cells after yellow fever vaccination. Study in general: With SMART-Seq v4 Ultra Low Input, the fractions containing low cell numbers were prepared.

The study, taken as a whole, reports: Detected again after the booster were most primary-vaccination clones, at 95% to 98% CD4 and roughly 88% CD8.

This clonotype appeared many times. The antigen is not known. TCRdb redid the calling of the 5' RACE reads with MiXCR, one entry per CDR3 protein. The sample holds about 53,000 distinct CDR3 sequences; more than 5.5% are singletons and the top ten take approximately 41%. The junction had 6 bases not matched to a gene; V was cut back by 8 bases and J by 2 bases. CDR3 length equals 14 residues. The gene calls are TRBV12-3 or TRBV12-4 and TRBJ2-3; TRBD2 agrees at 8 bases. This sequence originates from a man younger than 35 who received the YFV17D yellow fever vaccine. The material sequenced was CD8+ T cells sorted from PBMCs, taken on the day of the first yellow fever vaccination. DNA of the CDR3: TGTGCCAGCGGGGCGGGGGGCCCCACAGATACGCAGTATTTT. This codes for CASGAGGPTDTQYF.